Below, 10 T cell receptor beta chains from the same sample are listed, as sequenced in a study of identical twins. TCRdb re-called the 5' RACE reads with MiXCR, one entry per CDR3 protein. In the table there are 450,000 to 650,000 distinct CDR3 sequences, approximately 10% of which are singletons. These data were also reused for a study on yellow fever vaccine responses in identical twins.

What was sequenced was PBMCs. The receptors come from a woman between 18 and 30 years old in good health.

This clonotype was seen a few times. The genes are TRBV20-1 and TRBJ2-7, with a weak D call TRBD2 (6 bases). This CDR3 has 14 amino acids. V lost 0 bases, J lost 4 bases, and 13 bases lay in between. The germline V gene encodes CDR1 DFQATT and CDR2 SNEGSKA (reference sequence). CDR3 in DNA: TGCAGTGCTAGAGATCAGACCAGCGGGTACGAGCAGTACTTC. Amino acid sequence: CSARDQTSGYEQYF.

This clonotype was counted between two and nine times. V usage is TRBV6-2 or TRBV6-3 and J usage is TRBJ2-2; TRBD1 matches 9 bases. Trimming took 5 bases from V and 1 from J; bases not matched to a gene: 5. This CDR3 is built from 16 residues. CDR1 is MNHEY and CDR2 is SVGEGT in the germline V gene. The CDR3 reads CASSPMGQGNTGELFF. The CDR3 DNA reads TGTGCCAGCAGTCCAATGGGACAGGGGAACACCGGGGAGCTGTTTTTT.

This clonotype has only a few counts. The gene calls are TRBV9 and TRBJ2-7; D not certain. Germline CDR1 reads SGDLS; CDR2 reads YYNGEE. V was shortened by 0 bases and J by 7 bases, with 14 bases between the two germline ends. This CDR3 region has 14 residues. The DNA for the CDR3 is TGTGCCAGCAGCGTAGGGGCAGGAATTGTGGAGCAGTACTTC. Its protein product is CASSVGAGIVEQYF.

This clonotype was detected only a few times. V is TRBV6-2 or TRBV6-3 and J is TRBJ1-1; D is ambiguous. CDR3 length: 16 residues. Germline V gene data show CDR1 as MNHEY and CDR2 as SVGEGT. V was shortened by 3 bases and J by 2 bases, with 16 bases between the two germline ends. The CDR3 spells CASSYGPRQKNTEAFF. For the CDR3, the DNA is TGTGCCAGCAGTTATGGGCCCCGGCAGAAAAACACTGAAGCTTTCTTT.

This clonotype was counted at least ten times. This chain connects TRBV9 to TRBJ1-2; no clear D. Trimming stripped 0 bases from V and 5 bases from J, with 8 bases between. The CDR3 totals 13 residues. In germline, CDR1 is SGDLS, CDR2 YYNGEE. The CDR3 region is CASSVVVNYGYTF. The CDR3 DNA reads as TGTGCCAGCAGCGTAGTTGTCAATTATGGCTACACCTTC.

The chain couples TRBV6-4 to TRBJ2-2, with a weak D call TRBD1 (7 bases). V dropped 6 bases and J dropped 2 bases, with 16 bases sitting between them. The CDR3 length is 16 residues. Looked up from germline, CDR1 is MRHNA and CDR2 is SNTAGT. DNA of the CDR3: TGTGCCAGCAGCCCCGCGGGGACAGCTAACACCGGGGAGCTGTTTTTT. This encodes CASSPAGTANTGELFF.

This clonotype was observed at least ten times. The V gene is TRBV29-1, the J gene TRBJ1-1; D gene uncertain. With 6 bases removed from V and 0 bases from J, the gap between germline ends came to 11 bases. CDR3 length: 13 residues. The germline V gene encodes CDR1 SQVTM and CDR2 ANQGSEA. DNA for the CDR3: TGCAGCGTGGTTGCGGGGATGAACACTGAAGCTTTCTTT. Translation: CSVVAGMNTEAFF. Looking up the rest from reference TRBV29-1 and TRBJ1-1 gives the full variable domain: SAVISQKPSRDICQRGTSLTIQCQVDSQVTMMFWYRQQPGQSLTLIATANQGSEATYESGFVIDKFPISRPNLTFSTLTVSNMSPEDSSIYLCSVVAGMNTEAFFGQGTRLTVV.

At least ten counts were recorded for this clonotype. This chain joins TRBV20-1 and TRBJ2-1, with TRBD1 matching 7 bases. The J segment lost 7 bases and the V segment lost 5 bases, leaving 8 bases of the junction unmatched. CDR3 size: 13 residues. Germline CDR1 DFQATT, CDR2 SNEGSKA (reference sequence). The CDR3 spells CSAPRDSKNEQFF. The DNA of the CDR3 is TGCAGTGCTCCTCGGGACAGTAAAAATGAGCAGTTCTTC.

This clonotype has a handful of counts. CDR3 sequence (DNA): TGTGCCACCAGCAGATACCTAGCGGGAGGGACCAATGAGCAGTTCTTC. It codes for CATSRYLAGGTNEQFF. The rearrangement joins TRBV15 to TRBJ2-1, with 12 bases aligning to TRBD2. J gave up 6 bases and V 2 bases, and 5 bases lay outside the gene matches. The CDR3 is made up of 16 amino acids. Germline CDR1 reads LNHNV; CDR2 reads YYDKDF (reference sequence). The variable domain in full, with the rest retrieved from reference TRBV15 and TRBJ2-1, is DAMVIQNPRYQVTQFGKPVTLSCSQTLNHNVMYWYQQKSSQAPKLLFHYYDKDFNNEADTPDNFQSRRPNTSFCFLDIRSPGLGDTAMYLCATSRYLAGGTNEQFFGPGTRLTVL.

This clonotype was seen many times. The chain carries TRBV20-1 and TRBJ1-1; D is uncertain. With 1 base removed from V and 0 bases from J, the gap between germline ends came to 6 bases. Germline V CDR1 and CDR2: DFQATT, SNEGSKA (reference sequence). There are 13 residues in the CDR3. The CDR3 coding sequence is TGCAGTGCTAGAGGCACGATGAACACTGAAGCTTTCTTT. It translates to CSARGTMNTEAFF.